These 3 T cell receptor beta chains share one sample of origin, sequenced in a study of blood T cell repertoires in COVID-19. Sequenced by immunoSEQ multiplex PCR; TCRdb stores in-frame clones only, minus some. Of some 140,000 clones listed, roughly 85% are singletons. Sample: peripheral blood. These TCRs come from a man in his fifties or sixties with acute or convalescent COVID-19.

The CDR3, as DNA: TGTGCCAGCAGTTACGGGCGCCAGTCTGGAAACACCATATATTTT. Amino acid sequence: CASSYGRQSGNTIYF. The chain has TRBV6-5 and TRBJ1-3; the D is unclear. CDR1 MNHEY and CDR2 SVGAGI come from the germline V gene. This CDR3 comprises 15 residues. Trimming left V 2 bases short and J 1 base short, with 9 bases between.

The chain's CDR3 is CASSPDRGTLKTQYF. CDR3 bases: TGTGCCAGCAGTCCGGACAGGGGGACTCTAAAGACCCAGTACTTC. J is TRBJ2-5 and V is TRBV28; 10 bases are shared with TRBD1. Germline CDR1 and CDR2: MDHEN and SYDVKM. The CDR3 is 15 amino acids. V trimming: 5 bases; J trimming: 6 bases; junction bases outside the gene matches: 9.

The CDR3 reads CATSRDRGYQPQHF. Written as DNA, the CDR3 is TGTGCCACCAGCAGGGACAGGGGGTATCAGCCCCAGCATTTT. The chain employs TRBV15 and TRBJ1-5, with TRBD1 identical over 10 bases. Germline loops: CDR1 LNHNV, CDR2 YYDKDF (reference sequence). This CDR3 region has 14 residues. The V gene end was trimmed by 3 bases and the J gene end by 5 bases; junction bases not matched to a gene: 1.